Each of the 24 T cell receptor beta chains below was sequenced from the same sample in a study of blood T cell repertoires in COVID-19. The data were produced by immunoSEQ multiplex PCR, yet TCRdb's version contains in-frame clones alone and is incomplete. Of more than 250,000 clones in the sample, about 90% were seen once. The sample taken for sequencing was PBMCs or T cells enriched from blood (not recorded which). The receptors here all came from a woman in her twenties or thirties who had recovered from COVID-19.

This chain links TRBV2 with TRBJ2-2; perhaps TRBD1 as D (6 bases). The CDR3 spans 14 residues. With 3 bases removed from V and 4 bases from J, the gap between germline ends came to 9 bases. Germline values: CDR1 SNHLY, CDR2 FYNNEI. The chain's CDR3 is CASSDAGATGELFF. As DNA, the CDR3 is TGTGCCAGCAGTGATGCAGGGGCCACCGGGGAGCTGTTTTTT.

The chain is built from TRBV5-4 and TRBJ1-2; D gene unclear. Germline CDR1 SGHNT, CDR2 YYREEE (reference sequence). Trimming shortened V by 6 bases and J by 0 bases, and 15 bases separated the two germline ends. The CDR3 length is 15 residues. The CDR3 loop is CASTSISAANYGYTF. CDR3 nucleotide sequence: TGTGCCAGCACCTCAATCTCGGCGGCTAACTATGGCTACACCTTC.

This chain links TRBV29-1 with TRBJ1-1; TRBD1 is a possible D gene (5 bases). Trimming shortened V by 3 bases and J by 5 bases, and 10 bases separated the two germline ends. CDR3 length: 12 residues. Germline V CDR1 and CDR2: SQVTM, ANQGSEA. The CDR3 sequence is CSVDQGGTEAFF. The CDR3 DNA reads TGCAGCGTTGACCAGGGTGGGACTGAAGCTTTCTTT.

The CDR3 DNA sequence: TGCAGTGCTAGTGTCAAAGCACTTCTATACAATGAGCAGTTCTTC. Protein product: CSASVKALLYNEQFF. The chain uses TRBV20-1 and TRBJ2-1; D remains ambiguous. The germline CDR1 and CDR2 sequences are DFQATT and SNEGSKA (reference sequence). CDR3 size: 15 residues. Between the trimmed V and J ends, which lost 3 bases and 4 bases, there was a span of 16 bases.

The chain uses TRBV19 and TRBJ2-2; the D gene is possibly TRBD2 (6 bases). From germline, CDR1 is LNHDA and CDR2 SQIVND (reference sequence). The V gene lost 4 bases and the J gene lost 5 bases, with 14 bases spanning the gap. The CDR3 totals 15 residues. The CDR3 region is CASSTLPRGTGELFF. CDR3 nucleotides: TGTGCCAGTAGTACCCTCCCACGGGGGACCGGGGAGCTGTTTTTT.

The rearrangement uses TRBV7-2 and TRBJ1-1; maybe TRBD1 (5 bases). V dropped 5 bases and J dropped 5 bases, with 15 bases sitting between them. The CDR3 sequence is 14 residues long. CDR1 and CDR2 (germline): SGHTA, FQGNSA. CDR3 DNA sequence: TGTGCCAGCAGCCCCGCCGGGGCGGGAACTGAAGCTTTCTTT. Translating it yields CASSPAGAGTEAFF.

V is TRBV19 and J is TRBJ1-2, with 9 nucleotides matching TRBD1. The CDR3 is 14 residues long. With V trimmed by 3 bases and J by 4 bases, 3 bases remained unmatched. In germline, CDR1 is LNHDA, CDR2 SQIVND (reference sequence). The CDR3 DNA is TGTGCCAGTAGTATCAGGGACAGGGCCTATGGCTACACCTTC. Residues: CASSIRDRAYGYTF.

The chain carries TRBV5-4 and TRBJ2-7; the match to TRBD1 covers 8 bases. The CDR3 loop spans 15 amino acids. V dropped 4 bases and J dropped 4; count of bases not matched to a gene: 10. CDR1 is SGHNT and CDR2 is YYREEE in the germline V gene (reference sequence). The CDR3: CASSLTGTGFYEQYF. In DNA, the CDR3 is TGTGCCAGCAGCCTTACCGGGACAGGCTTTTACGAGCAGTACTTC. Using reference TRBV5-4 and TRBJ2-7 for the parts outside the CDR3, the full variable domain is ETGVTQSPTHLIKTRGQQVTLRCSSQSGHNTVSWYQQALGQGPQFIFQYYREEENGRGNFPPRFSGLQFPNYSSELNVNALELDDSALYLCASSLTGTGFYEQYFGPGTRLTVT.

The chain carries TRBV7-2 and TRBJ1-1; 8 bases fit TRBD1. J was trimmed by 5 bases and V by 3 bases; bases with no gene match: 2. This CDR3 has 13 amino acids. Germline loops: CDR1 SGHTA, CDR2 FQGNSA. CDR3 residues: CASSFRGLTEAFF. The CDR3 nucleotides are TGTGCCAGCAGCTTCAGGGGGCTGACTGAAGCTTTCTTT.

V gene TRBV5-6 combines with J gene TRBJ1-5, with 9 bases that match TRBD1. The CDR3 totals 15 residues. The V gene end was trimmed by 3 bases and the J gene end by 3 bases; junction bases not matched to a gene: 4. Germline V gene data show CDR1 as SGHDT and CDR2 as YYEEEE. CDR3 sequence reads: CASSWWDRDNQPQHF. The CDR3 nucleotides read TGTGCCAGCAGCTGGTGGGACAGGGACAATCAGCCCCAGCATTTT.

The gene calls are TRBV6-5 and TRBJ2-7; TRBD2 matches at 9 bases. This CDR3 spans 14 amino acids. V was clipped by 5 bases and J by 2 bases; unmatched bases: 4. Germline CDR1 reads MNHEY; CDR2 reads SVGAGI. This CDR3 is CASSKRGAAYEQYF. The CDR3 DNA reads as TGTGCCAGCAGTAAGCGGGGGGCCGCCTACGAGCAGTACTTC.

V is TRBV12-3 or TRBV12-4 and J is TRBJ1-1; 7 bases are shared with TRBD1. With V trimmed by 6 bases and J by 6 bases, 7 bases remained unmatched. The CDR3 covers 13 residues. The CDR3 sequence: CASSQDRASEAFF. In nucleotides, the CDR3 is TGTGCCAGCAGCCAAGACAGGGCCTCTGAAGCTTTCTTT.

The CDR3 coding sequence is TGTGCCAGCAGCCAAGACCCCTCTGGCTACACCTTC. It encodes CASSQDPSGYTF. The rearrangement uses TRBV3-1 (or the pseudogene TRBV3-2) and TRBJ1-2; D gene ambiguous. The CDR3 spans 12 residues. Germline V gene data show CDR1 as LGHDT and CDR2 as YNNKEL (reference sequence). Trimming left V 0 bases short and J 7 bases short, with 6 bases between.

The J gene is TRBJ2-3, the V gene TRBV2; D not certain. This CDR3 contains 13 residues. From germline, CDR1 is SNHLY and CDR2 FYNNEI. V lost 7 bases, J lost 2 bases, and 10 bases lay in between. The CDR3 is CASTARLTDTQYF. Written as DNA, the CDR3 is TGTGCCAGCACCGCGCGACTCACAGATACGCAGTATTTT.

The genes are TRBV7-9 and TRBJ2-1; 7 nucleotides align to TRBD2. Germline values: CDR1 SEHNR, CDR2 FQNEAQ (reference sequence). There are 16 residues in the CDR3. Trimming cost V 1 base and J 2 bases; bases outside gene matches: 5. Written as DNA, the CDR3 is TGTGCCAGCAGCTTAGACGGACTAGTGGCCTACAATGAGCAGTTCTTC. This sequence encodes CASSLDGLVAYNEQFF.

This chain links TRBV27 with TRBJ2-7, with 9 bases that match TRBD2. The CDR3 is 15 residues long. J was trimmed by 4 bases and V by 2 bases; bases with no gene match: 6. Germline lookup yields CDR1 MNHEY and CDR2 SMNVEV (reference sequence). The CDR3 DNA is TGTGCCAGCAGTTTAGGGGCGGGGGGGCCTTACGAGCAGTACTTC. Its translation: CASSLGAGGPYEQYF.

CDR3 protein: CASSSIGTSTDTQYF. CDR3 DNA sequence: TGTGCCAGCAGCTCCATAGGGACTAGCACAGATACGCAGTATTTT. The chain uses TRBV9 and TRBJ2-3, with D maybe TRBD2 (6 bases). The CDR3 runs to 15 residues. The germline V gene has CDR1 SGDLS and CDR2 YYNGEE. V was pared by 4 bases and J by 0 bases, with 12 bases between.

The chain is built from TRBV19 and TRBJ1-4, with TRBD1 as a possible D gene (6 bases). The germline CDR1 and CDR2 sequences are LNHDA and SQIVND (reference sequence). There are 14 residues in the CDR3. Between the trimmed V and J ends, which lost 3 bases and 8 bases, there was a span of 13 bases. This chain's CDR3 is CASSIRGKGEKLFF. The CDR3 nucleotides are TGTGCCAGTAGTATCAGGGGAAAGGGCGAAAAACTGTTTTTT.

The rearrangement joins TRBV10-3 to TRBJ1-2; no definite D call. Germline assignment: CDR1 ENHRY and CDR2 SYGVKD. The CDR3 loop spans 13 amino acids. Between the trimmed V and J ends, which lost 0 bases and 3 bases, there was a span of 5 bases. CDR3 in DNA: TGTGCCATCAGTGAGTCTGCGGACTATGGCTACACCTTC. Its protein is CAISESADYGYTF.

V usage is TRBV9 and J usage is TRBJ2-7, with 8 nucleotides matching TRBD1. V trimming: 5 bases; J trimming: 3 bases; junction bases outside the gene matches: 16. The CDR3 extends over 17 amino acids. Germline V gene sequence: CDR1 SGDLS, CDR2 YYNGEE. The CDR3 region is CASRPQGAHEYCYEQYF. Here the CDR3 DNA reads TGTGCCAGCAGACCCCAGGGGGCCCACGAATATTGCTACGAGCAGTACTTC. The full variable domain, its missing parts supplied by reference TRBV9 and TRBJ2-7, is DSGVTQTPKHLITATGQRVTLRCSPRSGDLSVYWYQQSLDQGLQFLIQYYNGEERAKGNILERFSAQQFPDLHSELNLSSLELGDSALYFCASRPQGAHEYCYEQYFGPGTRLTVT.

J is TRBJ1-5 and V is TRBV7-2; D remains unclear. This CDR3 region has 15 residues. Per germline, CDR1 SGHTA and CDR2 FQGNSA. V lost 4 bases and J 1 base, leaving 11 bases between the germline ends. The CDR3 DNA is TGTGCCAGCAGCTACTGGAGTGCGAGCAATCAGCCCCAGCATTTT. Protein sequence: CASSYWSASNQPQHF. The full variable domain, in which reference TRBV7-2 and TRBJ1-5 provide the parts outside the CDR3, is GAGVSQSPSNKVTEKGKDVELRCDPISGHTALYWYRQSLGQGLEFLIYFQGNSAPDKSGLPSDRFSAERTGGSVSTLTIQRTQQEDSAVYLCASSYWSASNQPQHFGDGTRLSIL.

Worth noting for this clone: Mismatch with germline at one junction end may stem from a read error. This chain connects TRBV5-5 to TRBJ1-1; 11 bases match TRBD1. CDR3 length equals 15 residues. Germline CDR1 reads SGHKS; CDR2 reads YYEKEE (reference sequence). CDR3 amino acids: CASSLDRGRWTEAFF. Here the CDR3 DNA reads TGTGCCAGCAGTTTGGACAGGGGGCGCTGGACTGAAGCTTTCTTT.

The chain is built from TRBV19 and TRBJ2-2, with a tentative D call TRBD2 (5 bases). The length of the CDR3 is 12 residues. V lost 4 bases, J lost 7 bases, and 7 bases lay in between. The germline gives CDR1 LNHDA, CDR2 SQIVND (reference sequence). The CDR3 bases are TGTGCCAGTAGTAGGAGGTACGGGGAGCTGTTTTTT. Translation gives CASSRRYGELFF.

The V gene is TRBV5-1, the J gene TRBJ1-2; 7 positions agree with TRBD1. J was trimmed by 0 bases and V by 4 bases; bases with no gene match: 0. The CDR3 loop spans 13 amino acids. Germline CDR1 and CDR2: SGHRS and YFSETQ. The CDR3 DNA is TGCGCCAGCAGCCAGGGGGCTAACTATGGCTACACCTTC. Its protein is CASSQGANYGYTF.